This passage covers 7 T cell receptor beta chains from one sample sequenced in a study of identical twins. One entry per CDR3 protein, called by TCRdb with MiXCR from the 5' RACE reads. Of 650,000 to 800,000 distinct CDR3 sequences listed, 8.6% are singletons. These same records also appear under a second study, on yellow fever vaccine responses in identical twins.

Specimen: PBMCs. These receptors all come from a woman aged 18-29 years in good health.

This clonotype has a count of ten or more. V and J are TRBV24-1 and TRBJ2-1; TRBD1 matches 7 bases. V trimming: 3 bases; J trimming: 8 bases; junction bases outside the gene matches: 6. CDR1 is KGHDR and CDR2 is SFDVKD in the germline V gene. The CDR3 sequence is 14 residues long. The CDR3 here is CATSDGQVGDEQFF. CDR3 nucleotide sequence: TGTGCCACCAGTGATGGACAGGTCGGGGATGAGCAGTTCTTC.

This clonotype was picked up many times. J is TRBJ2-3 and V is TRBV11-2; perhaps D is TRBD1 or TRBD2 (5 bases each). V was pared by 3 bases and J by 0 bases, with 13 bases between. Germline CDR1 is SGHAT and CDR2 is FQNNGV. The CDR3 runs to 16 residues. The CDR3 here is CASSFGTSKSTDTQYF. CDR3 nucleotide sequence: TGTGCCAGCAGCTTCGGGACGTCAAAGAGCACAGATACGCAGTATTTT.

The chain employs TRBV6-1 and TRBJ2-3, with no clear D. Germline lookup yields CDR1 MNHNS and CDR2 SASEGT. With 8 bases removed from V and 2 bases from J, the gap between germline ends came to 23 bases. The CDR3 loop spans 17 amino acids. The CDR3 loop reads CASSPLPGVGFTDTQYF. The CDR3 DNA is TGTGCCAGCTCCCCACTTCCGGGTGTAGGATTCACAGATACGCAGTATTTT.

This clonotype has only a few counts. V is TRBV3-1 and J is TRBJ1-6; D is undetermined. Germline values: CDR1 LGHDT, CDR2 YNNKEL (reference sequence). This CDR3 spans 16 amino acids. Trimming removed 5 bases from V and 6 bases from J, with 17 bases in between. The CDR3 DNA reads TGTGCCAGCAGCACTCGGAGCCAGACCTTTAATTCACCCCTCCACTTT. This encodes CASSTRSQTFNSPLHF.

The gene calls are TRBV2 and TRBJ1-4; 7 bases fit TRBD1. Losses at the gene ends were 3 bases for V and 4 bases for J; bases not matched to a gene: 8. CDR1 is SNHLY and CDR2 is FYNNEI in the germline V gene. The CDR3 length is 16 residues. The CDR3, as DNA: TGTGCCAGCAGTGAGAACAGGGGCCTTGGTAATGAAAAACTGTTTTTT. Encoded protein: CASSENRGLGNEKLFF.

This clonotype was counted a few times. V is TRBV6-1 and J is TRBJ2-7; a possible D gene is TRBD1 (6 bases). Deletions cut 6 bases from V and 1 base from J, with 10 bases between. Germline CDR1 reads MNHNS; CDR2 reads SASEGT. This CDR3 has 13 amino acids. CDR3 sequence: CASSDDRSYEQYF. CDR3 sequence (DNA): TGTGCCAGCAGCGACGACAGGTCCTACGAGCAGTACTTC.

V gene TRBV3-1 combines with J gene TRBJ2-3; either TRBD1 or TRBD2 may fit D (5 bases each). Germline CDR1 reads LGHDT; CDR2 reads YNNKEL (reference sequence). This CDR3 is 16 amino acids long. V lost 0 bases to trimming and J lost 3 bases, with 13 bases between them. The CDR3 sequence: CASSQDQGRLTDTQYF. The CDR3 bases are TGTGCCAGCAGCCAAGACCAGGGACGGCTAACAGATACGCAGTATTTT.